A single sample is the source of the 3 T cell receptor beta chains below, sequenced in a study of shared clonotypes between healthy human individuals. TCRdb's copy holds only in-frame clones and misses some; the assay was immunoSEQ multiplex PCR. The table lists about 2 million clones, 95% of them singletons, with 0.1% to 0.15% in the top ten. Specimen: naive CD4+ T cells sorted from blood. As for subset: CD45RA+ positively selected. The source of these receptors is a man between 18 and 29 years old in good health.

The chain links TRBV5-1 to TRBJ2-2, with TRBD1 matching over 9 bases. Looked up from germline, CDR1 is SGHRS and CDR2 is YFSETQ. The V and J ends lost 5 bases and 6 bases, in that order; junction bases with no gene match: 11. The CDR3 covers 16 residues. The CDR3 DNA follows: TGCGCCAGCAGTCAACGGACAGGGGAGGGGTCCGGGGAGCTGTTTTTT. It is translated as CASSQRTGEGSGELFF.

The chain joins TRBV7-2 to TRBJ2-1; D is perhaps TRBD1 (6 bases). The CDR3 covers 16 residues. Germline values: CDR1 SGHTA, CDR2 FQGNSA. The V end was cut by 2 bases, the J end by 2 bases, with 13 bases between. The CDR3 DNA sequence: TGTGCCAGCAGCTTAAGGCAGGGGATTGCCTACAATGAGCAGTTCTTC. Translated, it gives CASSLRQGIAYNEQFF.

The chain links TRBV6-6 to TRBJ2-1, with 8 bases lining up with TRBD2. Germline V CDR1 and CDR2: MNHNY, SVGAGI (reference sequence). This CDR3 has 13 residues. V dropped 7 bases and J dropped 4; count of bases not matched to a gene: 3. CDR3 DNA: TGTGCCAGCACACTAGCGGTTTACAATGAGCAGTTCTTC. Its translation is CASTLAVYNEQFF.